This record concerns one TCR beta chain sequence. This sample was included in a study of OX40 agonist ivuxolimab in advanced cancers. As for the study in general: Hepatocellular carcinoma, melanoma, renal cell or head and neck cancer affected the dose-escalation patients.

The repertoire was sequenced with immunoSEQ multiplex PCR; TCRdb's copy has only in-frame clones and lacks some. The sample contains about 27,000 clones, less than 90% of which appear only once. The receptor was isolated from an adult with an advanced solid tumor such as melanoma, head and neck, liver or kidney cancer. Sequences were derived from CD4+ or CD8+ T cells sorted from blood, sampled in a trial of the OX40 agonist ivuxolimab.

Here the CDR3 DNA reads TGTGCCAGTGATCTAGGGGGTCTAGATACGCAGTATTTT. Protein sequence: CASDLGGLDTQYF. The chain joins TRBV19 to TRBJ2-3; a weak D match, TRBD1 (6 bases). Germline V CDR1 and CDR2: LNHDA, SQIVND (reference sequence). The CDR3 is made up of 13 amino acids. V was clipped by 8 bases and J by 5 bases, with 14 bases between them. Drawing the rest from reference TRBV19 and TRBJ2-3, the complete variable domain is DGGITQSPKYLFRKEGQNVTLSCEQNLNHDAMYWYRQDPGQGLRLIYYSQIVNDFQKGDIAEGYSVSREKKESFPLTVTSAQKNPTAFYLCASDLGGLDTQYFGPGTRLTVL.